The 17 T cell receptor beta chains presented below share a single source sample, sequenced in a study of blood T cell repertoires in COVID-19. Sequencing was performed with immunoSEQ multiplex PCR; in TCRdb, only in-frame clones are kept and a portion is missing. The repertoire holds about 260,000 clones, with 84% as singletons. Sequenced: PBMCs or T cells enriched from blood (not recorded which). The receptors originated from a man aged 25 to 40 with acute COVID-19.

This clone was counted a single time. The chain has TRBV19 and TRBJ2-3; 10 bases agree with TRBD1. Trimming took 7 bases from V and 6 from J; bases not matched to a gene: 13. From germline, CDR1 is LNHDA and CDR2 SQIVND (reference sequence). There are 16 residues in the CDR3. The CDR3 region is CASTPDRDRGWDTQYF. DNA of the CDR3: TGTGCCAGTACCCCAGACCGGGACAGGGGATGGGATACGCAGTATTTT. The whole variable domain, remainder taken from reference TRBV19 and TRBJ2-3, is DGGITQSPKYLFRKEGQNVTLSCEQNLNHDAMYWYRQDPGQGLRLIYYSQIVNDFQKGDIAEGYSVSREKKESFPLTVTSAQKNPTAFYLCASTPDRDRGWDTQYFGPGTRLTVL.

This rearrangement joins TRBV7-9 to TRBJ1-2; D not resolved. This CDR3 is built from 14 residues. The V end lost 8 bases, the J end lost 1 base, and 14 bases lay between the germline ends. Germline values: CDR1 SEHNR, CDR2 FQNEAQ (reference sequence). The CDR3 DNA sequence: TGTGCCAGCTCCCCCCGGGGTGATAACTATGGCTACACCTTC. Protein product: CASSPRGDNYGYTF.

The chain links TRBV18 to TRBJ2-1; 8 bases are a match to TRBD1. The ends lost 5 bases at V and 0 bases at J; junction bases unmatched: 3. Per germline, CDR1 KGHSH and CDR2 LQKENI. The CDR3 has 15 amino acids. The CDR3, as DNA: TGTGCCAGCTCATCTACAGGGGGCTCCTACAATGAGCAGTTCTTC. This encodes CASSSTGGSYNEQFF.

This clone rates as large. This CDR3 is also generated by other DNA sequences in the sample. The rearrangement uses TRBV4-2 and TRBJ2-1; 9 positions match TRBD2. The V gene's germline CDR1 is LGHNA and CDR2 YNFKEQ. The CDR3 is 16 amino acids. V lost 0 bases to trimming and J lost 0 bases; unmatched junction nucleotides: 0. The chain's CDR3 is CASSQETSGSYNEQFF. CDR3 bases: TGTGCCAGCAGCCAAGAGACTAGCGGCTCCTACAATGAGCAGTTCTTC.

The chain carries TRBV7-2 and TRBJ1-2, with 9 nucleotides matching TRBD1. Germline lookup yields CDR1 SGHTA and CDR2 FQGNSA. This CDR3 is 15 amino acids long. Trimming cost V 1 base and J 8 bases; bases outside gene matches: 8. In DNA form, the CDR3 reads TGTGCCAGCAGCTTAGAAGGGACAGGGAGACGCGGCTACACCTTC. Translating gives CASSLEGTGRRGYTF.

V gene TRBV28 combines with J gene TRBJ1-1; tentatively, D is TRBD1 (6 bases). The germline V gene has CDR1 MDHEN and CDR2 SYDVKM. V was shortened by 7 bases and J by 5 bases, with 23 bases between the two germline ends. The CDR3 contains 16 residues. The CDR3 sequence: CASTRGGLVVGTEAFF. The CDR3 bases are TGTGCCAGCACCCGAGGGGGTTTGGTCGTCGGTACTGAAGCTTTCTTT.

The table lists this clone with a few counts. The V call is TRBV9, the J call TRBJ2-1, with 8 bases lining up with TRBD2. Looked up from germline, CDR1 is SGDLS and CDR2 is YYNGEE. Trimming took 0 bases from V and 8 from J; bases not matched to a gene: 13. The CDR3 is made up of 17 amino acids. The CDR3 spells CASSVAGGPATLDEQFF. The CDR3 bases are TGTGCCAGCAGCGTAGCGGGAGGGCCCGCCACTTTGGATGAGCAGTTCTTC.

This chain's CDR3 is CAIGQGIADTQYF. The CDR3 region has the DNA TGTGCCATTGGACAGGGCATCGCAGATACGCAGTATTTT. The rearrangement uses TRBV28 and TRBJ2-3; 8 nucleotides line up with TRBD1. The CDR3 extends over 13 amino acids. The V gene's germline CDR1 is MDHEN and CDR2 SYDVKM. V lost 10 bases, J lost 4 bases, and 7 bases stayed unmatched.

The chain links TRBV19 to TRBJ1-6; 8 bases match TRBD1. The CDR3 extends over 13 amino acids. Germline V gene lookup returns CDR1 LNHDA and CDR2 SQIVND (reference sequence). Trimming at V came to 11 bases and at J to 7 bases, leaving 7 bases not matched to a gene. The CDR3 bases are TGTGCCTCCTCGGACAGGGAAAATTCACCCCTCCACTTT. Protein product: CASSDRENSPLHF.

The J gene is TRBJ2-1, the V gene TRBV19, with D maybe TRBD2 (5 bases). Trimming took off 5 bases at V and 6 bases at J, with 17 bases between the two ends. The CDR3 runs to 15 residues. Germline CDR1 reads LNHDA; CDR2 reads SQIVND (reference sequence). Written as DNA, the CDR3 is TGTGCCAGTAGTGTCGGGTCATTTCGGGGCAATGAGCAGTTCTTC. It yields the protein CASSVGSFRGNEQFF.

The chain has TRBV7-3 and TRBJ2-1; TRBD1 matches at 9 bases. This CDR3 comprises 15 residues. V was clipped by 5 bases and J by 5 bases; unmatched bases: 7. The germline V gene encodes CDR1 SGHTA and CDR2 FQGTGA. Here the CDR3 reads CASSRGTGPNNEQFF. The CDR3 DNA reads as TGTGCCAGCAGCCGCGGGACAGGGCCTAACAATGAGCAGTTCTTC. The variable domain in full, with the rest retrieved from reference TRBV7-3 and TRBJ2-1, is GAGVSQTPSNKVTEKGKYVELRCDPISGHTALYWYRQSLGQGPEFLIYFQGTGAADDSGLPNDRFFAVRPEGSVSTLKIQRTERGDSAVYLCASSRGTGPNNEQFFGPGTRLTVL.

The chain couples TRBV11-2 to TRBJ2-2, with 7 bases aligning to TRBD1. The V gene end was trimmed by 7 bases and the J gene end by 4 bases; junction bases not matched to a gene: 6. The V gene's germline CDR1 is SGHAT and CDR2 FQNNGV. This CDR3 has 14 amino acids. The chain's CDR3 is CASNPDRATGELFF. The CDR3 nucleotides are TGTGCCAGCAATCCCGACAGGGCCACCGGGGAGCTGTTTTTT.

The chain employs TRBV21-1 and TRBJ1-2. TRBV21-1 has pseudogene status. The CDR3 extends over 17 amino acids. The CDR3 sequence is CASSKKRRPQHNYGYTF. CDR3 nucleotide sequence: TGTGCCAGCAGCAAAAAGAGGAGACCACAACATAACTATGGCTACACCTTC.

V and J are TRBV4-3 and TRBJ2-5; TRBD2 matches 10 bases. The germline gives CDR1 LGHNA, CDR2 YSLEER. Losses at the gene ends were 3 bases for V and 4 bases for J; bases not matched to a gene: 8. The CDR3 has 16 amino acids. The CDR3 region has the DNA TGCGCCAGCAGCCAGCGGACTAGCGGACTGGGAGAGACCCAGTACTTC. Protein sequence: CASSQRTSGLGETQYF.

The V and J genes are TRBV6-4 and TRBJ2-5, with 9 bases matching TRBD2. Trimming cost V 6 bases and J 2 bases; bases outside gene matches: 7. Germline-derived CDR1 and CDR2 are MRHNA and SNTAGT. This CDR3 has 15 amino acids. In DNA form, the CDR3 reads TGTGCCAGCAGCCTTAGCGGGGGAGAACAAGAGACCCAGTACTTC. Protein: CASSLSGGEQETQYF.

The chain links TRBV28 to TRBJ2-7; 8 positions match TRBD1. CDR1 MDHEN and CDR2 SYDVKM come from the germline V gene. Germline trimming cut 7 bases from V and 2 bases from J; bases unmatched to any gene: 7. This CDR3 region has 14 residues. The CDR3 sequence is CASKFGTGAYEQYV. CDR3 nucleotides: TGTGCCAGCAAATTCGGGACAGGAGCCTACGAGCAGTACGTC.

This clone occurred once. The chain combines TRBV7-3 with TRBJ1-1; D not resolved. In germline, CDR1 is SGHTA, CDR2 FQGTGA. Trimming left V 1 base short and J 1 base short, with 4 bases between. CDR3 length: 13 amino acids. The CDR3 nucleotides are TGTGCCAGCAGCTTAAACGGGAACACTGAAGCTTTCTTT. Its translation is CASSLNGNTEAFF.